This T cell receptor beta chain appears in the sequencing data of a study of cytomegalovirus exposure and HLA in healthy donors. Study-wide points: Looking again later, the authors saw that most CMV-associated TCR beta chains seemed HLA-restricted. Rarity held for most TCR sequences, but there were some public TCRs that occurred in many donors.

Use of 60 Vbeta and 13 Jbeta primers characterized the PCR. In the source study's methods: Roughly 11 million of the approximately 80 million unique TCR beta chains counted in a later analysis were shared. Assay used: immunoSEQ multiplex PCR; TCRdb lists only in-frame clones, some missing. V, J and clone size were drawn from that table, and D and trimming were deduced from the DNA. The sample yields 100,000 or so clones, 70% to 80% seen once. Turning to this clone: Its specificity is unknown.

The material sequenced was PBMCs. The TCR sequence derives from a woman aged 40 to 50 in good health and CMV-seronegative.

The CDR3 sequence is CASSSSSDAYTGELFF. DNA for the CDR3: TGTGCCAGCAGTTCCTCTAGCGATGCCTACACCGGGGAGCTGTTTTTT. The rearrangement links TRBV6-5 to TRBJ2-2, with a tentative D call TRBD2 (6 bases). The CDR3 is 16 amino acids. V was trimmed by 4 bases and J by 3 bases, leaving 15 bases between them. CDR1 is MNHEY and CDR2 is SVGAGI in the germline V gene.